The rows below give T cell receptor beta chains drawn from one sample of a study of shared clonotypes between healthy human individuals. TCRdb's copy holds only in-frame clones and misses some; the assay was immunoSEQ multiplex PCR. The repertoire has a few million clones, almost 96% of them found once; the top ten carry 0.13%. The sequencing input was naive CD4+ T cells sorted from blood. These TCRs come from a man in his late teens or twenties in good health. CDR3s include the opening cysteine and the closing phenylalanine or tryptophan. Fields, in order: D gene, CDR3 length, V gene, J gene, CDR3 protein, CDR3 DNA. A D gene is named only where the DNA matches it firmly.

NA	14	TRBV6-1	TRBJ1-2	CASSEGHTNYGYTF	TGTGCCAGCAGTGAAGGACATACTAACTATGGCTACACCTTC
NA	12	TRBV29-1	TRBJ2-7	CSVGATVYEQYF	TGCAGCGTTGGGGCGACAGTCTACGAGCAGTACTTC
TRBD1	14	TRBV5-1	TRBJ1-2	CASSLTWTGEGYTF	TGCGCCAGCAGCTTGACTTGGACAGGGGAAGGCTACACCTTC
NA	13	TRBV6-1	TRBJ2-1	CASSSGMNNEQFF	TGTGCCAGCAGTTCCGGGATGAACAATGAGCAGTTCTTC
TRBD2	15	TRBV30	TRBJ2-7	CAWRTPGGPIDEQYF	TGTGCCTGGAGGACACCGGGAGGGCCTATAGACGAGCAGTACTTC
NA	14	TRBV2	TRBJ2-1	CASSLEGQYNEQFF	TGTGCCAGCAGCCTAGAGGGGCAGTACAATGAGCAGTTCTTC
NA	13	TRBV27	TRBJ1-1	CASPGASNTEAFF	TGTGCCTCACCGGGGGCATCAAACACTGAAGCTTTCTTT
NA	13	TRBV5-1	TRBJ2-3	CASRKVSTDTQYF	TGCGCCAGCAGAAAAGTATCGACAGATACGCAGTATTTT
NA	13	TRBV2	TRBJ2-7	CASSAFRGVEQYF	TGTGCCAGCAGTGCCTTTAGGGGGGTCGAGCAGTACTTC
NA	15	TRBV7-8	TRBJ2-7	CASSLKEGVVYEQYF	TGTGCCAGCAGCTTAAAAGAAGGGGTGGTCTACGAGCAGTACTTC
NA	12	TRBV7-9	TRBJ1-2	CASSAGPYGYTF	TGTGCCAGCAGCGCGGGGCCGTATGGCTACACCTTC
NA	14	TRBV18	TRBJ2-7	CASSGGQSSYEQYF	TGTGCCAGCTCCGGAGGCCAAAGCTCCTACGAGCAGTACTTC
NA	14	TRBV5-1	TRBJ1-6	CASSSGTRNSPLHF	TGCGCCAGCAGCTCCGGGACCCGGAATTCACCCCTCCACTTT
TRBD2	15	TRBV19	TRBJ2-1	CASTAGLAGGNEQFF	TGTGCCAGTACCGCGGGACTAGCGGGAGGAAATGAGCAGTTCTTC
TRBD1	16	TRBV10-3	TRBJ2-1	CAISESWAGGSNEQFF	TGTGCCATCAGTGAGTCTTGGGCAGGGGGTAGCAATGAGCAGTTCTTC
NA	17	TRBV18	TRBJ2-1	CASSPPSTADSYNEQFF	TGTGCCAGCTCACCACCTTCGACGGCCGATTCCTACAATGAGCAGTTCTTC
TRBD1	16	TRBV5-1	TRBJ1-2	CASSLGLPTGAHGYTF	TGCGCCAGCAGCTTGGGACTACCGACAGGGGCTCACGGCTACACCTTC
NA	15	TRBV9	TRBJ2-2	CASSVEPANTGELFF	TGTGCCAGCAGCGTAGAGCCAGCGAACACCGGGGAGCTGTTTTTT
NA	13	TRBV2	TRBJ1-3	CASMLYSGNTIYF	TGTGCCAGCATGCTCTACTCTGGAAACACCATATATTTT
NA	14	TRBV9	TRBJ2-1	CASSPDQGNNEQFF	TGTGCCAGCAGCCCTGATCAGGGAAACAATGAGCAGTTCTTC